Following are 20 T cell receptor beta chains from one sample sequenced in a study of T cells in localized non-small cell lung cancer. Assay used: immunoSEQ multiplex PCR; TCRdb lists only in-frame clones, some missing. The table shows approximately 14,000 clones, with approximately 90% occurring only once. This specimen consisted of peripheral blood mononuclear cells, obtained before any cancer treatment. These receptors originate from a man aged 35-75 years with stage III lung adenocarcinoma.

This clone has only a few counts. The chain's CDR3 is CASSDKASGIDEQFF. The CDR3 DNA follows: TGTGCCAGCAGTGACAAGGCTAGCGGGATCGATGAGCAGTTCTTC. The chain employs TRBV6-4 and TRBJ2-1, with 9 bases that match TRBD2. The CDR3 runs to 15 residues. The V and J ends lost 2 bases and 8 bases, in that order; junction bases with no gene match: 7. CDR1 MRHNA and CDR2 SNTAGT come from the germline V gene.

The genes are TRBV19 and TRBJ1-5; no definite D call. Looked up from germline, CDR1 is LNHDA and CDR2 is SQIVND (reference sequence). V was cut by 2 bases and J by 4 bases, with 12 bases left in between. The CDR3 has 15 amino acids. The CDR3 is CASSIFRESNQPQHF. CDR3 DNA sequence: TGTGCCAGTAGTATATTTAGGGAGAGTAATCAGCCCCAGCATTTT.

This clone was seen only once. The CDR3: CASSVGPLAGGPTDTQYF. DNA for the CDR3: TGTGCCAGCAGCGTAGGCCCCTTAGCGGGAGGACCCACAGATACGCAGTATTTT. The rearrangement joins TRBV9 to TRBJ2-3, with 10 nucleotides matching TRBD2. This CDR3 has 18 amino acids. The V segment lost 0 bases and the J segment 2 bases; nucleotides outside the gene matches: 9. The germline gives CDR1 SGDLS, CDR2 YYNGEE.

In DNA form, the CDR3 reads TGTGCCAGCTCACCACCGACGGGGGCGAGTGGCTACGAGCAGTACTTC. This codes for CASSPPTGASGYEQYF. The chain is built from TRBV18 and TRBJ2-7; D is perhaps TRBD1 or TRBD2 (6 bases each). V was clipped by 0 bases and J by 3 bases, with 15 bases between them. Germline-derived CDR1 and CDR2 are KGHSH and LQKENI. CDR3 length: 16 amino acids.

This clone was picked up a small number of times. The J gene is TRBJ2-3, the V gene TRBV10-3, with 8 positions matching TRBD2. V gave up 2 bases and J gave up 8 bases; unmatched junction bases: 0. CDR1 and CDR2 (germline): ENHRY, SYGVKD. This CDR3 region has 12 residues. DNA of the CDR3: TGTGCCATCAGTGAGACTAGCGGTACGCAGTATTTT. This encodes CAISETSGTQYF.

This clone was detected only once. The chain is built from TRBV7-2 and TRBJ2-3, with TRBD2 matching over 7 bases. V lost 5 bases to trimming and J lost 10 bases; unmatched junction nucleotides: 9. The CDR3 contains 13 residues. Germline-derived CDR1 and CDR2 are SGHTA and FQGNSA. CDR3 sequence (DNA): TGTGCCAGCAGCCCGGGACGGGGGGATGCGCAGTATTTT. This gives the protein CASSPGRGDAQYF.

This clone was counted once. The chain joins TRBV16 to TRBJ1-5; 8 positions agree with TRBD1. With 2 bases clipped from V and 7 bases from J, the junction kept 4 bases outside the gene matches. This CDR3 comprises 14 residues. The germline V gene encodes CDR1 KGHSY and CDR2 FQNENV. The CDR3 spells CASSQQGARQPQHF. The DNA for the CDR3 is TGTGCCAGCAGCCAACAGGGGGCGCGGCAGCCCCAGCATTTT.

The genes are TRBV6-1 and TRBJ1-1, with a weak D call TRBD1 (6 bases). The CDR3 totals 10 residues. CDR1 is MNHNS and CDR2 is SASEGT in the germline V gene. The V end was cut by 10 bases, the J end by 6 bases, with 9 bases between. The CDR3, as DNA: TGTGCCACGGGGGCGGCTGAAGCTTTCTTT. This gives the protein CATGAAEAFF.

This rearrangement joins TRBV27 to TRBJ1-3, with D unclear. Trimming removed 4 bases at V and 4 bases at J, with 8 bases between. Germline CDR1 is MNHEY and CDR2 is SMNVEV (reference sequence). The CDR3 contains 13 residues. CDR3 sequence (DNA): TGTGCCAGCAGTTGGAAAGCGGGAAACACCATATATTTT. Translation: CASSWKAGNTIYF.

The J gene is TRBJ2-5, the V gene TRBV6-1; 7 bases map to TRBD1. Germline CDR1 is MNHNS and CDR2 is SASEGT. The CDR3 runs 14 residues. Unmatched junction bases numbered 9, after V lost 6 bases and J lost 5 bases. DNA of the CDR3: TGTGCCAGCAGAGCCGGGACAGAAAGGGAGACCCAGTACTTC. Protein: CASRAGTERETQYF.

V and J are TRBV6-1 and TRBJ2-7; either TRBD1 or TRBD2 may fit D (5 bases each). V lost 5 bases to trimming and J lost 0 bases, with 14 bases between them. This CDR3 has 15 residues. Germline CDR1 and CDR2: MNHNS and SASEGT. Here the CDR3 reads CASSLDPGPSYEQYF. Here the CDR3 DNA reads TGTGCCAGCAGTCTCGATCCGGGACCCTCCTACGAGCAGTACTTC.

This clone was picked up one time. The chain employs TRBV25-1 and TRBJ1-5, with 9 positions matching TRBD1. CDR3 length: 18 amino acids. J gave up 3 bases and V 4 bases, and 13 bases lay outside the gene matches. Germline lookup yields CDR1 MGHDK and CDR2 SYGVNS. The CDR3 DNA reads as TGTGCCAGCAGTGTCTCCGGGACAGGGATCGGACTCAATCAGCCCCAGCATTTT. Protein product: CASSVSGTGIGLNQPQHF.

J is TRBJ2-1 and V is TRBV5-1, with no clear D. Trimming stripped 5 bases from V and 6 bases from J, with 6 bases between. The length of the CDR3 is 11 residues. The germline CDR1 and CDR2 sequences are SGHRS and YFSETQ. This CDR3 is CASRSGNEQFF. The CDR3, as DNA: TGCGCCAGCAGATCAGGCAATGAGCAGTTCTTC.

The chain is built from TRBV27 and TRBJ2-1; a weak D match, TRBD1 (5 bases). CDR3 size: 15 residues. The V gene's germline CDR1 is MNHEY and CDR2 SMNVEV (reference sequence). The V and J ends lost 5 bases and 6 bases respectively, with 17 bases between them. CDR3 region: CASSRASVGPNEQFF. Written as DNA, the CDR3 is TGTGCCAGCAGTCGAGCATCGGTGGGGCCCAATGAGCAGTTCTTC.

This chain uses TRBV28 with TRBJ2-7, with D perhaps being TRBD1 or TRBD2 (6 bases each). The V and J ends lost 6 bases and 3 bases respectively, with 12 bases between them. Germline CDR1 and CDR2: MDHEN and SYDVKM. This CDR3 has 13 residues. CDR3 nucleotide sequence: TGTGCCAGCAGCACTGGGGGGCTCTACGAGCAGTACTTC. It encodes CASSTGGLYEQYF.

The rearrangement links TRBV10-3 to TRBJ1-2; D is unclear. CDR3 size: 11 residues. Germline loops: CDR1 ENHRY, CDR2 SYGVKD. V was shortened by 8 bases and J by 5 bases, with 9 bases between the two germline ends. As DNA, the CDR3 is TGTGCCATCTCCTCTGAGTATGGCTACACCTTC. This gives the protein CAISSEYGYTF.

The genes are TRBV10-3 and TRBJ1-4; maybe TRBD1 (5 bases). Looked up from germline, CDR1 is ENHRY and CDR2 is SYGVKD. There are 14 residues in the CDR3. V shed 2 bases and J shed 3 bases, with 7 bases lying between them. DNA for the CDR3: TGTGCCATCAGTGAGGGGGGGTCTAATGAAAAACTGTTTTTT. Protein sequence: CAISEGGSNEKLFF.

The CDR3 is CASSLSGNSYEQYF. The CDR3 DNA is TGCGCCAGCAGCTTGAGCGGGAACTCCTACGAGCAGTACTTC. The rearrangement links TRBV5-1 to TRBJ2-7; 7 positions agree with TRBD2. The CDR3 spans 14 residues. CDR1 is SGHRS and CDR2 is YFSETQ in the germline V gene. The junction had 1 base not matched to a gene; V was cut back by 1 base and J by 0 bases.

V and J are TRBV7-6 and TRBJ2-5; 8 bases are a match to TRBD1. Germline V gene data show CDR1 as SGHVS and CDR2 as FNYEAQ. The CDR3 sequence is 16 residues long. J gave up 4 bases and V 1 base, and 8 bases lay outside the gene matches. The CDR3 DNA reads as TGTGCCAGCAGCTTAGAAGGACAGGGCCGGGGAGAGACCCAGTACTTC. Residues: CASSLEGQGRGETQYF.

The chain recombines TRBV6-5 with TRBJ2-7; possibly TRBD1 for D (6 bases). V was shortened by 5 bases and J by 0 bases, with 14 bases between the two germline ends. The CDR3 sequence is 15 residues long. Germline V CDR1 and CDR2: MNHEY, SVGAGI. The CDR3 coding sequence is TGTGCCAGCAGTCTCCGGGACACGAGCTCCTACGAGCAGTACTTC. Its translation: CASSLRDTSSYEQYF.